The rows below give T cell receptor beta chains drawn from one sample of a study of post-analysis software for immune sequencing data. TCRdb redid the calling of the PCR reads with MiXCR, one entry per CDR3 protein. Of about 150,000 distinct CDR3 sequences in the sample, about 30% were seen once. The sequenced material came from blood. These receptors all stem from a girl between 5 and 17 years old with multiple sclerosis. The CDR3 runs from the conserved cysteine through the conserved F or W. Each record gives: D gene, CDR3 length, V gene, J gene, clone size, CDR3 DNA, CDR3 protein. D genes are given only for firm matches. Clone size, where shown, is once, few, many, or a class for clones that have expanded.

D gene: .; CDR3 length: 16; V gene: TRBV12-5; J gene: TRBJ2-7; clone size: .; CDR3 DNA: TGTGCTAGTGGTTTGGTACTTAGAGGACAGACTTACGAGCAGTACTTC; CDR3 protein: CASGLVLRGQTYEQYF
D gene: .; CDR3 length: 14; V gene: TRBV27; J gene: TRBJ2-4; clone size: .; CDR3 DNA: TGCGCCAGCAGTTGGGGAGGGGGGGGAAACATTCAGTACTTC; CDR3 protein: CASSWGGGGNIQYF
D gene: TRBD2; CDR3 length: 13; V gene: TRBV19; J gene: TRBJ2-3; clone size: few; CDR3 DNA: TGTGCCAGTGGTGCGGGGGATACAGATACGCAGTATTTT; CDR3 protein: CASGAGDTDTQYF
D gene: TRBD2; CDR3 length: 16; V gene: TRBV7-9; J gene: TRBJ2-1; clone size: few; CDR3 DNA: TGTGCCAGCAGCTTAGGGGCGGGAGGGCCCTACAATGAGCAGTTCTTC; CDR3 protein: CASSLGAGGPYNEQFF
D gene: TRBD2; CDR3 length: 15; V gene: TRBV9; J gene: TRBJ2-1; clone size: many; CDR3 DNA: TGTGCCAGCAGCGCGTCTAGCGGGGCCTACAATGAGCAGTTCTTC; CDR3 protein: CASSASSGAYNEQFF
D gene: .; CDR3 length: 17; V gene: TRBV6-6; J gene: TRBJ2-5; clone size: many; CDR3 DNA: TGTGCCAGCAGGGCCTACGGGTCTAACGGGAGTGGGGAGACCCAGTACTTC; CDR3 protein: CASRAYGSNGSGETQYF
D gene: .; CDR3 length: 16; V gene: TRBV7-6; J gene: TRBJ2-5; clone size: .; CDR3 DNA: TGTGCCAGCAGCTTAGTTGGAGGAGACATTGGAGAGACCCAGTACTTC; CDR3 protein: CASSLVGGDIGETQYF
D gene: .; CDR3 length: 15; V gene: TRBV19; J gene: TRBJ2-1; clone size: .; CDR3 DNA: TGTGCCAGTAGCACCACCGAGACTACCTACAATGAGCAGTTCTTC; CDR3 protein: CASSTTETTYNEQFF
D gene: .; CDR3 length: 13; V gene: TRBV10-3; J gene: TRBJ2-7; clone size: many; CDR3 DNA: TGTGCCATCAGTGAGGAGGGTACCTACGAGCAGTACTTC; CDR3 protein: CAISEEGTYEQYF
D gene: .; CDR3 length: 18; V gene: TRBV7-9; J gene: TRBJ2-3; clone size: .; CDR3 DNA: TGTGCCAGCAGTCAGGGTTCCGGGACGCACGATTACACAGATACGCAGTATTTT; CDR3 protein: CASSQGSGTHDYTDTQYF
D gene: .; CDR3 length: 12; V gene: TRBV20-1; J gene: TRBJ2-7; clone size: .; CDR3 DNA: TGCAGTGCTAGAGACCAGTTCTACGAGCAGTACTTC; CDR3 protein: CSARDQFYEQYF
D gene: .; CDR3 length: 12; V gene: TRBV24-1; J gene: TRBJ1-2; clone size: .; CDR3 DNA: TGTGCCACCAGTGGGGTCCTTGGGGGCTACACCTTC; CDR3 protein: CATSGVLGGYTF
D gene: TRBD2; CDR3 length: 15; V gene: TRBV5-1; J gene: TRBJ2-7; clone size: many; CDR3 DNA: TGCGCCAGCAGCTTGGGCCTAGCGGATCTCTACGAGCAGTACTTC; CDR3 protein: CASSLGLADLYEQYF
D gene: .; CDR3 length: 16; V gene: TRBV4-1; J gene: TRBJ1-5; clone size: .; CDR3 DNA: TGCGCCAGCAGCCAGGGAGCCAGGGAAGGCAATCAGCCCCAGCATTTT; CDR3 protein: CASSQGAREGNQPQHF
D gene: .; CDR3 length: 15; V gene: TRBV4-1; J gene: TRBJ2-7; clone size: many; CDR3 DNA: TGCGCCAGCAGCCAAGCAGTTGCCGGGTCCTACGAGCAGTACTTC; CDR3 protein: CASSQAVAGSYEQYF
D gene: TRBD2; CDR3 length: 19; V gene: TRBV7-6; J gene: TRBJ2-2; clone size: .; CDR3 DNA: TGTGCCAGCAGCTTAGCCGTGGGGACTAGCGGGGCGAACACCGGGGAGCTGTTTTTT; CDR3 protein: CASSLAVGTSGANTGELFF
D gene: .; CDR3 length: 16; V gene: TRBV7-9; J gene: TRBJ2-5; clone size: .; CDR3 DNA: TGTGCCAGCAGCCCCGGGCCCATGGGCAGCCAAGAGACCCAGTACTTC; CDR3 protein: CASSPGPMGSQETQYF
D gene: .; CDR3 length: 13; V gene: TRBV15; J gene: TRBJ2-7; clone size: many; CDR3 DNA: TGTGCCACCAGCAATAGCAGGGTAGGGGAGCAGTACTTC; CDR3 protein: CATSNSRVGEQYF
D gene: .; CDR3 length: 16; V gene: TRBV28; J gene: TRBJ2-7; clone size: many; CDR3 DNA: TGTGCCAGCAGGATGACCCGGGTGGCGACGGGCCACGAGCAGTACTTC; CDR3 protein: CASRMTRVATGHEQYF
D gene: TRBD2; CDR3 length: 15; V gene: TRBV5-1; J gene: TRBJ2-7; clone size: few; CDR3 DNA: TGCGCCAGCAGCTTGGCCCCGGGAGGGGTCCACGAGCAGTACTTC; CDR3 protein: CASSLAPGGVHEQYF
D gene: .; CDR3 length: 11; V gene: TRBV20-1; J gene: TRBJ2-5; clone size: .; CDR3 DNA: TGCAGTGCCCTAGCGCGGGAGACCCAGTACTTC; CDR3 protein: CSALARETQYF
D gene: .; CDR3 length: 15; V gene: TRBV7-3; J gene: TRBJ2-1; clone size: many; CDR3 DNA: TGTGCCAGCAGCTCAGGGGCGCCGGGGAGGAATGAGCAGTTCTTC; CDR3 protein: CASSSGAPGRNEQFF
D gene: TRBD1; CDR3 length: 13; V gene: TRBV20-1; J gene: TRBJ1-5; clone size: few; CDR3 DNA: TGCAGTGCTAGACGAACAGGGGACCAGCCCCAGCATTTT; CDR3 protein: CSARRTGDQPQHF
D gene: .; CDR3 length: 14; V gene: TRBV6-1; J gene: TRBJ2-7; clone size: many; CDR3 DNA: TGTGCCGGAAGCATGGCAGGGGGGTTCTACGAGCAGTACTTC; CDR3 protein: CAGSMAGGFYEQYF
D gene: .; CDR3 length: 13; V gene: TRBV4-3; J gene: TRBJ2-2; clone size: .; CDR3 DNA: TGCGCCAGCAGCCGTCAGGGCACCGGGGAGCTGTTTTTT; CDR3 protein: CASSRQGTGELFF
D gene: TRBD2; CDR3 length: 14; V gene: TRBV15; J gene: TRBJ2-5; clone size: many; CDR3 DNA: TGTGCCACCAGCAGGGCGGGAGATGGCGAGACCCAGTACTTC; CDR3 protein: CATSRAGDGETQYF
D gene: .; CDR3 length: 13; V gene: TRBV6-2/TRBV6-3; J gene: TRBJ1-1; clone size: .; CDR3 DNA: TGTGCCAGCAGCCGGACCAGGGTCGCTGAAGCTTTCTTT; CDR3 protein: CASSRTRVAEAFF
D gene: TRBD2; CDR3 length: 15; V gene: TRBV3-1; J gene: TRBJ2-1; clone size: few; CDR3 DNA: TGTGCCAGTAGTCGGTGGACTAGCGGAGAGAATGAGCAGTTCTTC; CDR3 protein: CASSRWTSGENEQFF
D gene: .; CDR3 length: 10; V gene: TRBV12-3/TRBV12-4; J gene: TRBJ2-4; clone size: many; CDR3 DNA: TGTGCCAGCGGCAAAAACATTCAGTACTTC; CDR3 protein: CASGKNIQYF
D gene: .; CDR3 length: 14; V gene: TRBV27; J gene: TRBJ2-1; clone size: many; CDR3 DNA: TGTGCCAGCAGTTTAATCCCCATCGGGCCGCAAGAGTTCTTC; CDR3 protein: CASSLIPIGPQEFF
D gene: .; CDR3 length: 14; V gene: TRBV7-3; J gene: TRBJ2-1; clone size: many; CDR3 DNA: TGTGCCAGCAGCTTAACTGACTCCTACAATGAGCAGTTCTTC; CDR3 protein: CASSLTDSYNEQFF
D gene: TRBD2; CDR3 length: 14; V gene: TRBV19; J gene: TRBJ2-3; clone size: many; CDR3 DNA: TGTGCCAGTAAGCGGGACCACAGCACAGATACGCAGTATTTT; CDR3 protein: CASKRDHSTDTQYF
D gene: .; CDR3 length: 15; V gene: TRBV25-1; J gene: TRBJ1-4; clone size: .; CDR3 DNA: TGTGCCAGCGCTACGGCGGGGGGCCTCGGGAGAAAACTGTTTTTT; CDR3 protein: CASATAGGLGRKLFF
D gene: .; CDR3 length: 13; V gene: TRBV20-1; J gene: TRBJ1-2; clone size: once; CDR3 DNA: TGCAGTGTTTGGACCACCCTGCTTTCGGGCTACACCTTC; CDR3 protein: CSVWTTLLSGYTF
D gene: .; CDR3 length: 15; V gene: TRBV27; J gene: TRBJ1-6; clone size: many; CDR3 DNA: TGTGCCAGCAGTTTGTACAGGGAGGGACGATCACCCCTCCACTTT; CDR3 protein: CASSLYREGRSPLHF
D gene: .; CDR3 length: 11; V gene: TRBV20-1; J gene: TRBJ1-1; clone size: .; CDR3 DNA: TGCAGTGCGGGAGGGTATTCGGAAGCTTTCTTT; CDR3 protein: CSAGGYSEAFF
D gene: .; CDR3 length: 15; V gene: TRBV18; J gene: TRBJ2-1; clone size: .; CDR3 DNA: TGTGCCAGCTCACCACCAAACGGCCGATACAATGAGCAGTTCTTC; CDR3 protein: CASSPPNGRYNEQFF
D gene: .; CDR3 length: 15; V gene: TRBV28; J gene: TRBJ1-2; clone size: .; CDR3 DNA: TGTGCCAGCAGCCCTCAAATGGGGGAGTACTATGGCTACACCTTC; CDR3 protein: CASSPQMGEYYGYTF
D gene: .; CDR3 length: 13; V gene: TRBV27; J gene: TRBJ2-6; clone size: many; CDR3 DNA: TGTGCCAGCAGGTCCTCTGGGGCCAACGTCCTGACTTTC; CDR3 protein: CASRSSGANVLTF
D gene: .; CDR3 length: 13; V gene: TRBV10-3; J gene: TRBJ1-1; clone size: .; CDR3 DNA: TGTGCCATTGCCGAGGATTGGGACACTGAAGCTTTCTTT; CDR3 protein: CAIAEDWDTEAFF
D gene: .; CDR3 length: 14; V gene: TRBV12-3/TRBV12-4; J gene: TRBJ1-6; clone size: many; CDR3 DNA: TGTGCCAGCACATACAGGGAAGGAAATTCACCCCTCCACTTT; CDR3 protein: CASTYREGNSPLHF
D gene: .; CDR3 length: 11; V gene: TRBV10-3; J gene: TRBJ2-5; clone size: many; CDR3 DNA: TGTGCCATCAGTGGGGATTCGGGCCAGTACTTC; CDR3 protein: CAISGDSGQYF
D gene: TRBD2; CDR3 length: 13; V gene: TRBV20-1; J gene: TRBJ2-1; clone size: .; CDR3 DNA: TGCAGTGCTGCTAGGACTAGCAACTACGAGCAGTTCTTC; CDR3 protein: CSAARTSNYEQFF
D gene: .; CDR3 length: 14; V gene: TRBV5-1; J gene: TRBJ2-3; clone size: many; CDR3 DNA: TGCGCCAGCATCTCGGGGGACAAAGGCGATACGCAGTATTTT; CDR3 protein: CASISGDKGDTQYF
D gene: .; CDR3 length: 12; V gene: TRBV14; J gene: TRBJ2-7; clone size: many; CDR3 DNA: TGTGCCAGCAGCAGGGGACCCTACGAGCAGTACTTC; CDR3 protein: CASSRGPYEQYF
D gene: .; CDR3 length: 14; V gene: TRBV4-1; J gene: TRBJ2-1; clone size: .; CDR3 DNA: TGCGCCAGCAGCCAGGTCGGCCCCTACAATGAGCGGTTCTTC; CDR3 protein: CASSQVGPYNERFF
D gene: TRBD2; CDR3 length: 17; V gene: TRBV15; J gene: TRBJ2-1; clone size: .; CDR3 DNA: TGTGCCACCAGCAGAACTAGCGGGAGGGCCTCCTACAATGAGCAGTTCTTC; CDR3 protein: CATSRTSGRASYNEQFF
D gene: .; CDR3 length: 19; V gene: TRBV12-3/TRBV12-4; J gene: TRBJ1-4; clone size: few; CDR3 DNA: TGTGCCAGCAGTTTGGGTAGGAGGGGGGCCATGTCGATGACTGAAAAACTGTTTTTT; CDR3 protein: CASSLGRRGAMSMTEKLFF
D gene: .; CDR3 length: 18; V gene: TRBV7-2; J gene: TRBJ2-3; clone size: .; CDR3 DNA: TGTGCCAGCAGCCGGCTCCCCTTAGCGCGGGAAGGCCCAGATACGCAGTATTTT; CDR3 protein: CASSRLPLAREGPDTQYF
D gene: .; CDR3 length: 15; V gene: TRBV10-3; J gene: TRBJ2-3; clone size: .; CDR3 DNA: TGTGCCATCAGTGGATTGGGACGAAGCACAGATACGCAGTATTTT; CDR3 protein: CAISGLGRSTDTQYF